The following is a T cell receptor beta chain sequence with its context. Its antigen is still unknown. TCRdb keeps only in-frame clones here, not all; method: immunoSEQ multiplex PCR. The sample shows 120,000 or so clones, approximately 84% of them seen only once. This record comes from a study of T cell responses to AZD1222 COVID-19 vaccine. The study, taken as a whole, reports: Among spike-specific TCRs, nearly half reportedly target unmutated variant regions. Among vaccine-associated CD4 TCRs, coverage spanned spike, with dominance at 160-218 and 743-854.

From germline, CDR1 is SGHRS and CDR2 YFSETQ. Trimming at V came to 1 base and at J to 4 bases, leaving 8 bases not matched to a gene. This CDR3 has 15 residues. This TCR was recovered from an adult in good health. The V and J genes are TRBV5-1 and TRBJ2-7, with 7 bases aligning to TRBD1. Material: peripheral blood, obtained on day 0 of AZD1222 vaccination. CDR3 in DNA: TGCGCCAGCAGCTTGACTACAGGGGAAATATACGAGCAGTACTTC. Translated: CASSLTTGEIYEQYF.